The sequence of this T cell receptor (beta chain) was determined in a study of T cell changes during pregnancy in multiple sclerosis. Assay: immunoSEQ multiplex PCR; the TCRdb copy retains only in-frame clones and omits some. The table lists 20,000 to 25,000 clones, over 75% of them singletons. J was trimmed by 5 bases and V by 4 bases; bases with no gene match: 3. The CDR3 runs 14 residues. Germline loops: CDR1 SGHTA, CDR2 FQGTGA. The rearrangement uses TRBV7-3 and TRBJ2-1; 9 positions agree with TRBD1. The receptor comes from a female donor with multiple sclerosis, enrolled in a pregnancy study. This sample comprised CD8+ T cells from peripheral blood mononuclear cells, obtained before pregnancy. The CDR3 region is CASSSWTGDNEQFF. CDR3 DNA: TGTGCCAGCAGCTCGTGGACAGGGGACAATGAGCAGTTCTTC.